This entry describes one TCR beta chain. As yet, its antigen is unknown. The sample is drawn from a study of T cell responses to AZD1222 COVID-19 vaccine. Across the whole study: Second-dose timings of about 4 or about 12 weeks were pooled. Study-level points and caveats: Among spike-specific TCRs, nearly half reportedly target unmutated variant regions. Baseline seropositivity characterized only six AZD1222 recipients. Spike-specific TCR breadth and depth both grew after two AZD1222 doses.

Some clones are missing from TCRdb's copy, which holds only in-frame ones; the method was immunoSEQ multiplex PCR. The top ten hold 1.5% to 1.7% of the sample, which has 120,000 or so clones, 89% seen once. The germline V gene has CDR1 SGHTA and CDR2 FQGNSA. This CDR3 comprises 14 residues. The V end was cut by 5 bases, the J end by 4 bases, with 14 bases between. This chain uses TRBV7-2 with TRBJ1-2; D might be TRBD1 (6 bases). Sequences were derived from peripheral blood, sampled on day 0 of AZD1222 vaccination. The receptor was derived from an adult in good health. CDR3 loop: CASSPYRDLYGYTF. DNA of the CDR3: TGTGCCAGCAGCCCCTACAGGGACCTCTATGGCTACACCTTC. Variable domain in full (rest from reference TRBV7-2 and TRBJ1-2): GAGVSQSPSNKVTEKGKDVELRCDPISGHTALYWYRQSLGQGLEFLIYFQGNSAPDKSGLPSDRFSAERTGGSVSTLTIQRTQQEDSAVYLCASSPYRDLYGYTFGSGTRLTVV.